This T cell receptor (beta chain) is from a study of human T cells and chemical hapten exposure (dated by TCRdb to the early 2020s). About the full investigation: For sensitization, 2% DPC in acetone was applied to an approximately 2 cm by approximately 2 cm area of upper inner arm skin. The libraries were sequenced as a pool, and the TCR yield per sample differed mostly because of small variations in library volumes within the pool. Blood for TCR sequencing was provided by twenty-nine alopecia patients at one to four time points (pre-sensitization, 2, 6 and 24 weeks). Patch testing was performed on the upper back with Finn chambers containing 0.01% DPC, and the patch tests were scored after 6 days according to International Contact Dermatitis Research Group standards. Blood samples were taken from patients before sensitization (week 0) and at 2, 6 and about 24 weeks after DPC sensitization. Patients additionally received weekly therapeutic DPC doses to the scalp throughout the roughly 26-week study period. The mostly female patient cohort included alopecia areata with under or over 50% scalp involvement, alopecia totalis and alopecia universalis. This study followed changes in the peripheral blood TCR repertoire in vivo during primary and secondary sensitization of alopecia patients to the hapten diphenylcyclopropenone (DPC).

Receptor libraries were prepared by RACE. Sequencing took place on a NextSeq 500. During library preparation, unique molecular identifiers were attached to individual cDNA molecules so that TCRs could be counted quantitatively and reproducibly. For every blood RNA sample, sequencing covered both the TCR alpha and TCR beta chains. The authors' analysis ran thus. The median number of TCRs per sample was 90,000 to 100,000, ranging from roughly 20,000 to 700,000. V, J and CDR3 annotation of the TCR reads was performed with the Decombinator software suite. For the PS versus PT1 abundance plots, all samples were subsampled to the same number of TCRs (28,000). Expanded TCRs were defined as absent before sensitization and observed at least eight times at the 2-week time point. TCRdb ran its own pipeline on the public reads, namely fastp trimming at Q25 and MiXCR clone calling, and kept in-frame beta chains. Rows with one shared CDR3 protein collapse into an entry with the most common genes and DNA. TCRdb's processing, not the study's, gives the V and J calls here. This sample comprises around 100,000 distinct CDR3 sequences, about 11% of them detected only once. The top ten clonotypes cover around 3.4% of the sample.

On the study overall, not on this receptor specifically: A positive correlation was found between the number of PT1 expanded TCRs and patch test score, with significance reached at thresholds 8, 16 and 32 but not 4. After repeated subsampling, the strength of the expansion versus patch-test correlation and the threshold at which it became significant changed. All patients had alopecia, a presumed autoimmune disease, so their immune response might differ from that of healthy individuals. Significantly more large CDR3 similarity clusters were formed by expanded TCRs than by pre-sensitization or healthy control sets, consistent with antigen-driven responses. No change with DPC sensitization was found in the number of TCRs above 1 in 1000 frequency, and no evidence of global repertoire structure alterations was found.

V is cut by 5 bases and J by 6 bases, and the space between the germline ends is 11 bases. CDR1 DFQATT and CDR2 SNEGSKA were looked up in the germline V gene (reference sequence). The CDR3 sequence holds 11 residues, the cysteine and phenylalanine included. The entry retains the CDR3 DNA only, 33 bases that are in frame from base 1. Taken with the paper, the label for time point translates to: patch test 1, 2 weeks after DPC sensitization. Interpreted using the paper, the treatment or condition label stands for: therapeutic diphenylcyclopropenone sensitization with weekly scalp DPC. At each patch-test visit, blood was drawn before the patch test was applied. Eligible patients were aged 18 to 70, diagnosed with alopecia, deemed suitable for DPC therapy, and excluded if pregnant. Unfractionated whole blood was collected in Tempus Blood RNA tubes, and total RNA was extracted from that blood. This clonotype occurred a few times. Its antigen specificity is not known. One base away there is no much larger clone; base qualities are not given.

The input for sequencing was whole blood, taken in connection with sensitization to the hapten diphenylcyclopropenone (DPC). The source is a woman in her forties with alopecia areata. Some clones in this sample may be carry-over from other donors' samples. The chain joins TRBV20-1 to TRBJ2-7; perhaps TRBD2 is the D gene, with 6 bases matching. The sequenced DNA is TGCAGTGCTGGAGGGGTGCGCGAGCAGTACTTC. Its protein reads: CSAGGVREQYF.